This T cell receptor (beta chain) comes out of a study of patients and donors after allogeneic stem cell transplantation. This CDR3 region has 13 residues. Germline-derived CDR1 and CDR2 are SGHAT and FQNNGV. V was trimmed by 10 bases and J by 6 bases, leaving 19 bases between them. In TCRdb, the RT-PCR reads were re-called with MiXCR into one record per CDR3 protein. Of about 400,000 distinct CDR3 sequences listed, roughly 16% are singletons. The gene calls are TRBV11-2 and TRBJ2-7; D unclear. This TCR derives from a human donor who was either an allogeneic HSCT recipient or a stem cell or donor lymphocyte infusion donor (not recorded which). It is not recorded whose cells these are; they may come from a transplant donor. Sequencing was done on a sample of blood, either unsorted or a sorted T cell fraction (not recorded which). The CDR3 protein is CATRPIPLREQYF. DNA of the CDR3: TGTGCCACCAGGCCTATCCCGCTCCGCGAGCAGTACTTC.